This T cell receptor (beta chain) is from a study of shared clonotypes between healthy human individuals. As defined, naive CD8 cells were CD45RO-negative and positively selected for CCR7, with terminally differentiated effector memory CD45RA+ cells excluded. There were only Caucasian adults among the donors, and all lived in Nashville, Tennessee. Points from the study as a whole: Only a few donors were included, so the genetic and exposure-history diversity represented was limited.

In the sorted-subset replicate PCRs, 200 ng DNA, 25,000 to 30,000 T cell genomes, was used. Methods used by the authors: ImmunoSEQ output lacked quality scores and full-length reads, limiting matched filtering. Method: immunoSEQ multiplex PCR; TCRdb's copy keeps in-frame clones and lacks some. Clonal size and the V and J genes are those of that table, whereas D and trimming came from the DNA. Of under 850,000 clones listed, about 91% are singletons. On this clone itself: The target antigen is unknown.

From germline, CDR1 is MNHEY and CDR2 SVGAGI. Trimming took off 7 bases at V and 1 base at J, with 9 bases between the two ends. The CDR3 length is 13 residues. The TCR originated in a man in his thirties or forties in good health. The chain is built from TRBV6-5 and TRBJ2-3, with D uncertain. Sample: naive CD8+ T cells sorted from blood. The CDR3 reads CASNHRGTDTQYF. The DNA for the CDR3 is TGTGCCAGCAACCATCGAGGCACAGATACGCAGTATTTT.